The present T cell receptor beta chain was sequenced within a study of CD8+CD57+ T cells in acquired aplastic anemia. Study-level background: DNA recovered from sorted CD4+ and CD8+ cells had a mean of around 3.3 ug.

Selection for sequencing was limited to patients who had shown CD8+CD57+ cell expansion by flow cytometry. Blood was sampled before the patients had received any therapy. For CDR3 and TCR beta VDJ profiling, genomic DNA was the template used. TCRdb used MiXCR to reprocess the reads, holding one entry per CDR3 protein. The sample lists 200,000 to 300,000 distinct CDR3 sequences; about 80% were seen once. The CDR3 is 16 amino acids. The trim removed 6 bases at V and 10 bases at J, leaving 16 bases unmatched. Germline CDR1 and CDR2: KGHDR and SFDVKD. General observations from the study: Significance was not reached for CD8+ Simpson's diversity between patients and controls. Patients and controls were found to share some 30 CD8+ CDR3 sequences.

Comment on this clonotype: Its antigen is not identified.

This sequence originates from a human donor with aplastic anemia. The chain joins TRBV24-1 to TRBJ2-1, with 8 bases matching TRBD2. Source material: sorted CD4+, CD8+, or CD8+CD57+ T cells (not recorded which) from PBMCs. The CDR3 loop is CATSYHRRGGSDEQFF. The CDR3 nucleotides read TGTGCCACCAGTTATCATAGACGCGGGGGGAGCGACGAGCAGTTCTTC.